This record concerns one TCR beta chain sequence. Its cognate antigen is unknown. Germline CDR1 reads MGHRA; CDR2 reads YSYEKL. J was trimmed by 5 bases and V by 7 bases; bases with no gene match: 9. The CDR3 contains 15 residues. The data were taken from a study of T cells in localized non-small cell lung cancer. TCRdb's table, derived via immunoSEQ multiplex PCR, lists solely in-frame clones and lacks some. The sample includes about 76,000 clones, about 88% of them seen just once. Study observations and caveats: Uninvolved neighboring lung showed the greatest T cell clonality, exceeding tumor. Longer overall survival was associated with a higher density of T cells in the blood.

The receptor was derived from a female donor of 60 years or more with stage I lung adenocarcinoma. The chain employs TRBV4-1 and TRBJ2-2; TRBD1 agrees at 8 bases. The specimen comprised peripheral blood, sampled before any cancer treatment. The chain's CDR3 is CASTIQGAGTGELFF. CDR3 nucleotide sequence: TGCGCCAGCACCATCCAGGGGGCCGGAACCGGGGAGCTGTTTTTT.